The 32 T cell receptor beta chains below all came from one sample that was sequenced in a study of cytomegalovirus exposure and HLA in healthy donors. Sequencing used immunoSEQ multiplex PCR; TCRdb keeps in-frame clones, though not all of them. Of roughly 43,000 clones in the sample, roughly 93% are singletons; the top ten hold around 2.1%. The sequencing input was PBMCs. The source of these receptors is a woman aged 18 to 35 in good health and CMV-seronegative.

In DNA form, the CDR3 reads TGCGCCAGCTCAGTCGGACAGGGGCGAACCGGGGAGCTGTTTTTT. Encoded protein: CASSVGQGRTGELFF. The chain combines TRBV5-1 with TRBJ2-2; 9 positions agree with TRBD1. This CDR3 has 15 residues. Germline CDR1 and CDR2: SGHRS and YFSETQ. The J segment lost 5 bases and the V segment lost 7 bases, leaving 9 bases of the junction unmatched.

The rearrangement joins TRBV6-6 to TRBJ1-2; TRBD1 might be the D (5 bases). The CDR3 spans 13 residues. V was pared by 5 bases and J by 3 bases, with 10 bases between. CDR1 is MNHNY and CDR2 is SVGAGI in the germline V gene (reference sequence). This CDR3 reads CASSPGTDYGYTF. The CDR3 nucleotides read TGTGCCAGCAGTCCCGGGACTGACTATGGCTACACCTTC.

The rearrangement joins TRBV7-9 to TRBJ2-1; 8 bases are shared with TRBD1. Germline V gene lookup returns CDR1 SEHNR and CDR2 FQNEAQ (reference sequence). The CDR3 has 14 amino acids. J was trimmed by 2 bases and V by 6 bases; bases with no gene match: 3. In DNA form, the CDR3 reads TGTGCCAGCAGTACAGGGGGTGCCTACAATGAGCAGTTCTTC. Translating gives CASSTGGAYNEQFF.

CDR3 coding DNA: TGTGCCAGCAGTTCGGAGGGTTACGAGCAGTACTTC. Protein sequence: CASSSEGYEQYF. This chain connects TRBV28 to TRBJ2-7, with D possibly TRBD2 on 6 matching bases. Germline CDR1 reads MDHEN; CDR2 reads SYDVKM. The V gene lost 4 bases and the J gene lost 4 bases, with 8 bases spanning the gap. The CDR3 extends over 12 amino acids.

The chain has TRBV9 and TRBJ2-5, with a weak D call TRBD2 (6 bases). CDR3 length: 14 amino acids. V was trimmed by 4 bases and J by 5 bases, leaving 15 bases between them. Germline CDR1 reads SGDLS; CDR2 reads YYNGEE. The chain's CDR3 is CASSIQSAGETQYF. Written as DNA, the CDR3 is TGTGCCAGCAGCATCCAGAGTGCGGGGGAGACCCAGTACTTC.

This chain links TRBV14 with TRBJ2-1; D possibly corresponds to TRBD1 (7 bases). CDR3 length: 14 amino acids. V was clipped by 1 base and J by 10 bases, with 14 bases between them. Germline V gene lookup returns CDR1 SGHDN and CDR2 FVKESK. The CDR3 bases are TGTGCCAGCAGCCAAGGGGCAGGGGGGACCGAGCAGTTCTTC. Translated: CASSQGAGGTEQFF.

V is TRBV6-1 and J is TRBJ2-1; 12 bases fit TRBD2. Germline V lookup: CDR1 MNHNS, CDR2 SASEGT. The CDR3 spans 15 residues. The trim removed 5 bases at V and 6 bases at J, leaving 5 bases unmatched. The CDR3 protein is CASSPLAGGGNEQFF. In DNA, the CDR3 is TGTGCCAGCAGTCCCCTAGCGGGGGGGGGCAATGAGCAGTTCTTC.

This chain joins TRBV5-6 and TRBJ2-1; TRBD2 agrees at 7 bases. Germline V CDR1 and CDR2: SGHDT, YYEEEE. Unmatched junction bases numbered 6, after V lost 2 bases and J lost 4 bases. The CDR3 has 15 residues. The CDR3 region is CASSFALAEYNEQFF. The DNA of the CDR3 is TGTGCCAGCAGCTTTGCTCTAGCGGAGTACAATGAGCAGTTCTTC.

The rearrangement links TRBV7-8 to TRBJ1-1; D is possibly TRBD1 (5 bases). This CDR3 is built from 13 residues. The germline gives CDR1 SGHVS, CDR2 FQNEAQ. V lost 1 base, J lost 8 bases, and 11 bases lay in between. CDR3: CASSLGFRTEAFF. The CDR3, as DNA: TGTGCCAGCAGCTTAGGGTTTAGGACAGAAGCTTTCTTT.

The chain uses TRBV7-9 and TRBJ1-2, with 7 bases matching TRBD1. The CDR3 has 14 amino acids. In germline, CDR1 is SEHNR, CDR2 FQNEAQ (reference sequence). The V segment lost 4 bases and the J segment 4 bases; nucleotides outside the gene matches: 6. The CDR3 DNA reads as TGTGCCAGCAGCTATGAGACAGGGACCTATGGCTACACCTTC. It yields the protein CASSYETGTYGYTF.

The chain has TRBV9 and TRBJ1-1; 8 nucleotides agree with TRBD1. This CDR3 contains 15 residues. Germline CDR1 reads SGDLS; CDR2 reads YYNGEE. The V segment lost 0 bases and the J segment 7 bases; nucleotides outside the gene matches: 8. CDR3 sequence: CASSVDPRGQGEAFF. In nucleotides, the CDR3 is TGTGCCAGCAGCGTAGACCCTCGTGGACAGGGTGAAGCTTTCTTT. Complete variable domain (other parts from reference TRBV9 and TRBJ1-1): DSGVTQTPKHLITATGQRVTLRCSPRSGDLSVYWYQQSLDQGLQFLIQYYNGEERAKGNILERFSAQQFPDLHSELNLSSLELGDSALYFCASSVDPRGQGEAFFGQGTRLTVV.

This clone has only one observation. The V gene is TRBV29-1, the J gene TRBJ1-1; the match to TRBD1 covers 8 bases. Germline CDR1 and CDR2: SQVTM and ANQGSEA. This CDR3 contains 12 residues. J lost 8 bases, V lost 7 bases, and 9 bases had no gene match. CDR3 in amino acids: CSAVDRGYEAFF. The CDR3 DNA reads as TGCAGCGCCGTCGACAGGGGTTACGAAGCTTTCTTT.

The chain joins TRBV19 to TRBJ2-1; D gene ambiguous. The CDR3 runs to 11 residues. The germline gives CDR1 LNHDA, CDR2 SQIVND (reference sequence). V was cut by 6 bases and J by 7 bases, with 7 bases left in between. CDR3 residues: CASRRRNEQFF. CDR3 nucleotide sequence: TGTGCCAGTAGGCGGCGGAATGAGCAGTTCTTC.

The chain uses TRBV2 and TRBJ2-7; 11 positions agree with TRBD2. The V gene end was trimmed by 6 bases and the J gene end by 3 bases; junction bases not matched to a gene: 7. The CDR3 loop spans 15 amino acids. Germline-derived CDR1 and CDR2 are SNHLY and FYNNEI. This CDR3 reads CASRSGLAVYYEQYF. The CDR3 DNA follows: TGTGCCAGCAGATCGGGACTAGCGGTCTACTACGAGCAGTACTTC.

This clone has only one observation. Other DNA variants within this sample encode the same CDR3. The chain links TRBV4-1 to TRBJ2-2; 11 bases map to TRBD1. The V gene's germline CDR1 is MGHRA and CDR2 YSYEKL. Trimming cost V 8 bases and J 7 bases; bases outside gene matches: 9. This CDR3 has 15 amino acids. CDR3 in DNA: TGCGCCAGCTCCCGAGGACAGGGGGCTAGCGGGGAGCTGTTTTTT. Residues: CASSRGQGASGELFF.

The chain recombines TRBV19 with TRBJ1-1, with 9 bases matching TRBD1. V trimming: 3 bases; J trimming: 7 bases; junction bases outside the gene matches: 3. The germline CDR1 and CDR2 sequences are LNHDA and SQIVND (reference sequence). The CDR3 totals 13 residues. The CDR3 DNA is TGTGCCAGTAGTATGACAGGGGGTATTGAAGCTTTCTTT. The encoded protein is CASSMTGGIEAFF.

The chain recombines TRBV5-1 with TRBJ2-1; a weak D match, TRBD1 (5 bases). The CDR3 is 15 amino acids. Germline loops: CDR1 SGHRS, CDR2 YFSETQ. The V end lost 4 bases, the J end lost 4 bases, and 15 bases lay between the germline ends. CDR3 in amino acids: CASSLQGDSYNEQFF. CDR3 DNA sequence: TGCGCCAGCAGCCTGCAGGGTGACTCATACAATGAGCAGTTCTTC.

V gene TRBV7-2 combines with J gene TRBJ2-7; the match to TRBD2 covers 9 bases. The CDR3 has 14 amino acids. Per germline, CDR1 SGHTA and CDR2 FQGNSA. V was pared by 3 bases and J by 2 bases, with 2 bases of the junction left unmatched. The CDR3 DNA reads as TGTGCCAGCAGCTTTAGCGGGGGTCCCTACGAGCAGTACTTC. Translation gives CASSFSGGPYEQYF.

This chain connects TRBV15 to TRBJ1-1; perhaps TRBD1 as D (5 bases). V shed 0 bases and J shed 5 bases, with 10 bases lying between them. Germline V gene data show CDR1 as LNHNV and CDR2 as YYDKDF (reference sequence). The CDR3 runs to 14 residues. CDR3 nucleotides: TGTGCCACCAGCAGAGATCCCCGGGGGACTGAAGCTTTCTTT. Translated, it gives CATSRDPRGTEAFF.

This rearrangement joins TRBV9 to TRBJ2-7; tentative D call: TRBD2 (6 bases). Trimming stripped 0 bases from V and 4 bases from J, with 20 bases between. Looked up from germline, CDR1 is SGDLS and CDR2 is YYNGEE. This CDR3 comprises 17 residues. The CDR3 region has the DNA TGTGCCAGCAGCGTAGTGATTGGCGGGGCCCCTAGGTACGAGCAGTACTTC. Translated, it gives CASSVVIGGAPRYEQYF.

This sequence joins TRBV6-6 and TRBJ2-1, with 7 nucleotides matching TRBD2. Trimming removed 8 bases from V and 12 bases from J; junction bases left unmatched: 7. CDR1 MNHNY and CDR2 SVGAGI come from the germline V gene (reference sequence). The CDR3 contains 11 residues. DNA of the CDR3: TGTGCCAGCTCTTTGGGGGGGTGGCAGTTCTTC. Its protein product is CASSLGGWQFF.

CDR3 nucleotide sequence: TGTGCCAGCAGAAACCGACAGGGCTCCTACAATGAGCAGTTCTTC. This codes for CASRNRQGSYNEQFF. The chain links TRBV7-2 to TRBJ2-1, with TRBD1 identical over 7 bases. This CDR3 is 15 amino acids long. Germline assignment: CDR1 SGHTA and CDR2 FQGNSA. Trimming at V came to 6 bases and at J to 0 bases, leaving 5 bases not matched to a gene.

The count of this clone is one. The rearrangement uses TRBV19 and TRBJ1-2; TRBD1 aligns across 7 bases. This CDR3 has 13 residues. The germline V gene has CDR1 LNHDA and CDR2 SQIVND (reference sequence). Trimming at V came to 2 bases and at J to 3 bases, leaving 0 bases not matched to a gene. CDR3 sequence: CASSITGDYGYTF. For the CDR3, the DNA is TGTGCCAGTAGTATAACAGGGGACTATGGCTACACCTTC.

V is TRBV4-1 and J is TRBJ1-3, with D possibly matching TRBD1 (6 bases). The germline V gene encodes CDR1 MGHRA and CDR2 YSYEKL. This CDR3 contains 15 residues. V lost 4 bases to trimming and J lost 1 base, with 11 bases between them. The CDR3 coding sequence is TGCGCCAGCAGCCCCGGGACAAGTTCTGGAAACACCATATATTTT. Encoded protein: CASSPGTSSGNTIYF.

Only one count was recorded for this clone. The V and J genes are TRBV6-1 and TRBJ2-7; D is perhaps TRBD1 (5 bases). The CDR3 length is 13 residues. In germline, CDR1 is MNHNS, CDR2 SASEGT. V dropped 5 bases and J dropped 0 bases, with 8 bases sitting between them. The CDR3 region has the DNA TGTGCCAGCAGTTTTGGGGCCTCCTACGAGCAGTACTTC. It yields the protein CASSFGASYEQYF.

The chain couples TRBV6-5 to TRBJ1-1; the match to TRBD1 covers 7 bases. This CDR3 contains 14 residues. V lost 0 bases to trimming and J lost 5 bases; unmatched junction nucleotides: 3. Germline V gives CDR1 MNHEY, CDR2 SVGAGI. In DNA, the CDR3 is TGTGCCAGCAGTTACTCGAGGGGGCTGACTGAAGCTTTCTTT. Residues: CASSYSRGLTEAFF.

The chain joins TRBV5-5 to TRBJ1-4; a possible D gene is TRBD1 (6 bases). V gave up 3 bases and J gave up 2 bases, with 8 bases separating them. Per the germline V gene, CDR1 is SGHKS and CDR2 is YYEKEE (reference sequence). The CDR3 sequence is 14 residues long. The CDR3 DNA is TGTGCCAGCAGCTGGGGGCAGACTAATGAAAAACTGTTTTTT. Residues: CASSWGQTNEKLFF.

The chain combines TRBV6-1 with TRBJ2-1; 13 bases map to TRBD2. CDR3 length: 18 residues. V lost 4 bases, J lost 4 bases, and 10 bases stayed unmatched. Germline V lookup: CDR1 MNHNS, CDR2 SASEGT. The CDR3 nucleotides are TGTGCCAGCAGTGCTCCGGGACTAGCGGGAATAGGGTACAATGAGCAGTTCTTC. It is translated as CASSAPGLAGIGYNEQFF.

The chain is built from TRBV28 and TRBJ2-2; TRBD1 agrees at 10 bases. Per the germline V gene, CDR1 is MDHEN and CDR2 is SYDVKM. This CDR3 comprises 16 residues. Trimming removed 6 bases from V and 3 bases from J; junction bases left unmatched: 7. CDR3 amino acids: CASRRDRGSYTGELFF. CDR3 DNA sequence: TGTGCCAGCAGACGGGACAGGGGTTCTTACACCGGGGAGCTGTTTTTT.

The chain employs TRBV28 and TRBJ2-7; a possible D gene is TRBD1 (6 bases). Per the germline V gene, CDR1 is MDHEN and CDR2 is SYDVKM. V was trimmed by 7 bases and J by 3 bases, leaving 13 bases between them. There are 13 residues in the CDR3. The CDR3 DNA sequence: TGTGCCAGCACTCCGGGACATAACTACGAGCAGTACTTC. It yields the protein CASTPGHNYEQYF.

The chain carries TRBV10-1 and TRBJ2-1; 7 bases line up with TRBD2. V lost 2 bases, J lost 8 bases, and 9 bases stayed unmatched. CDR3 length: 15 amino acids. Per the germline V gene, CDR1 is WNHNN and CDR2 is SYGVQD (reference sequence). CDR3 residues: CASSEVTAGAHEQFF. In DNA, the CDR3 is TGCGCCAGCAGTGAGGTAACGGCGGGAGCCCATGAGCAGTTCTTC.

The chain couples TRBV11-2 to TRBJ2-3, with TRBD1 matching 9 bases. The ends lost 7 bases at V and 6 bases at J; junction bases unmatched: 20. The CDR3 covers 18 residues. Germline assignment: CDR1 SGHAT and CDR2 FQNNGV. The CDR3: CASTLRRTGTGFPDTQYF. The CDR3 DNA reads as TGTGCCAGCACCCTTAGAAGAACCGGGACAGGGTTTCCCGATACGCAGTATTTT.